This T cell receptor (beta chain) comes out of a study of cytotoxic CD8 clonotypes in ibrutinib-treated CLL. Details on this clone: Its specificity is not known.

Assay used: immunoSEQ multiplex PCR; TCRdb lists only in-frame clones, some missing. The profile covers roughly 250,000 clones, with roughly 74% appearing a single time and 15% taken by the ten largest. Study-wide results and limits: Upon ibrutinib response clonality rose, and upon progression it fell back toward baseline.

This clonotype was sampled from a human donor with chronic lymphocytic leukemia. This specimen was PBMCs, taken after 24 months of ibrutinib treatment.

The DNA for the CDR3 is TGTGCCAGCAAAACGGGGGGCGGCTACACCTTC. Translated, it gives CASKTGGGYTF. The chain employs TRBV28 and TRBJ1-2; D may be TRBD1 (6 bases). Germline assignment: CDR1 MDHEN and CDR2 SYDVKM. V was shortened by 7 bases and J by 8 bases, with 11 bases between the two germline ends. This CDR3 comprises 11 residues.